One and the same sample provided the 10 T cell receptor beta chains below, sequenced in a study of blood T cell repertoires in COVID-19. Assay: immunoSEQ multiplex PCR; the TCRdb copy retains only in-frame clones and omits some. The sample includes about 73,000 clones, about 79% of them seen just once. The sample taken for sequencing was peripheral blood. The receptors were gathered from a woman aged 55-69 years with acute or convalescent COVID-19.

The chain links TRBV6-1 to TRBJ1-1; tentative D call: TRBD1 (5 bases). Trimming cost V 7 bases and J 10 bases, with 19 bases left between them. This CDR3 region has 13 residues. CDR1 is MNHNS and CDR2 is SASEGT in the germline V gene. The CDR3 DNA sequence: TGTGCCAGCACTAACGGGGGTCCCTCGATAGCTTTCTTT. Its translation: CASTNGGPSIAFF.

The J gene is TRBJ2-7, the V gene TRBV30, with 7 bases aligning to TRBD2. The J segment lost 2 bases and the V segment lost 8 bases, leaving 12 bases of the junction unmatched. The CDR3 runs to 14 residues. Germline V lookup: CDR1 GTSNPN, CDR2 SVGIG (reference sequence). CDR3 protein: CAADAGVGTYEQYF. CDR3 nucleotide sequence: TGTGCCGCAGACGCGGGAGTAGGAACCTACGAGCAGTACTTC. Variable domain in full (rest from reference TRBV30 and TRBJ2-7): SQTIHQWPATLVQPVGSPLSLECTVEGTSNPNLYWYRQAAGRGLQLLFYSVGIGQISSEVPQNLSASRPQDRQFILSSKKLLLSDSGFYLCAADAGVGTYEQYFGPGTRLTVT.

This chain joins TRBV20-1 and TRBJ1-6; D possibly corresponds to TRBD1 (5 bases). Trimming cost V 3 bases and J 8 bases, with 17 bases left between them. CDR3 length equals 15 residues. CDR1 and CDR2 (germline): DFQATT, SNEGSKA (reference sequence). CDR3 DNA: TGCAGTGCTAGTTTTAGCCGGGGGGGGGATTCACCCCTCCACTTT. It yields the protein CSASFSRGGDSPLHF.

V is TRBV27 and J is TRBJ1-5, with 7 nucleotides matching TRBD1. The CDR3 extends over 14 amino acids. Germline V CDR1 and CDR2: MNHEY, SMNVEV (reference sequence). The V segment lost 5 bases and the J segment 5 bases; nucleotides outside the gene matches: 6. This CDR3 reads CASSLRGSDQPQHF. The CDR3 nucleotides are TGTGCCAGCAGTCTCAGGGGGAGCGATCAGCCCCAGCATTTT.

This clone has a handful of counts. The chain combines TRBV3-1 (or the pseudogene TRBV3-2) with TRBJ2-1; no firm D call. Trimming pared 5 bases from V and 2 bases from J, leaving 10 bases between. Germline CDR1 reads LGHDT; CDR2 reads YNNKEL (reference sequence). The CDR3 consists of 14 residues. The CDR3 here is CASSLIETYNEQFF. For the CDR3, the DNA is TGTGCCAGCAGCTTGATAGAAACCTACAATGAGCAGTTCTTC.

The chain links TRBV2 to TRBJ2-2; TRBD2 is a possible D gene (5 bases). This CDR3 comprises 15 residues. The germline V gene encodes CDR1 SNHLY and CDR2 FYNNEI. Deletions cut 6 bases from V and 0 bases from J, with 11 bases between. CDR3 loop: CASRILVANTGELFF. CDR3 coding DNA: TGTGCCAGCAGGATACTAGTGGCGAACACCGGGGAGCTGTTTTTT.

The J gene is TRBJ1-5, the V gene TRBV9; TRBD1 aligns across 8 bases. There are 16 residues in the CDR3. J gave up 2 bases and V 3 bases, and 7 bases lay outside the gene matches. In germline, CDR1 is SGDLS, CDR2 YYNGEE. The CDR3 DNA sequence: TGTGCCAGCAGCGCCCCCCAGGGGGCTCGCAATCAGCCCCAGCATTTT. Its translation is CASSAPQGARNQPQHF.

The chain uses TRBV25-1 and TRBJ1-1; the match to TRBD1 covers 7 bases. After removal of 5 bases from V and 4 bases from J, the junction contained 7 bases not matched to a gene. In germline, CDR1 is MGHDK, CDR2 SYGVNS. The CDR3 extends over 14 amino acids. The CDR3 is CASSPTTGSTEAFF. The CDR3 DNA reads TGTGCCAGCAGTCCGACGACAGGGAGCACTGAAGCTTTCTTT.

V is TRBV18 and J is TRBJ2-7, with 7 bases identical to TRBD2. V lost 0 bases and J lost 1; bases outside the gene matches: 3. CDR1 is KGHSH and CDR2 is LQKENI in the germline V gene. CDR3 length: 15 amino acids. The CDR3 spells CASSPPTSRSYEQYF. DNA for the CDR3: TGTGCCAGCTCACCACCGACTAGCCGTTCCTACGAGCAGTACTTC. The full variable domain, in which reference TRBV18 and TRBJ2-7 provide the parts outside the CDR3, is NAGVMQNPRHLVRRRGQEARLRCSPMKGHSHVYWYRQLPEEGLKFMVYLQKENIIDESGMPKERFSAEFPKEGPSILRIQQVVRGDSAAYFCASSPPTSRSYEQYFGPGTRLTVT.

The count of this clone is one. This chain joins TRBV5-1 and TRBJ2-3, with 8 bases fitting TRBD1. V dropped 4 bases and J dropped 5; count of bases not matched to a gene: 9. Germline CDR1 SGHRS, CDR2 YFSETQ. CDR3 length: 15 residues. CDR3 DNA: TGCGCCAGCAGCACAGCGACAGGGGACATAGATACGCAGTATTTT. It codes for CASSTATGDIDTQYF.